This T cell receptor beta chain comes out of a study of T cell responses to AZD1222 COVID-19 vaccine. The data were produced by immunoSEQ multiplex PCR, yet TCRdb's version contains in-frame clones alone and is incomplete. Among roughly 100,000 clones listed, roughly nine tenths were seen once. The sequence came from an adult in good health. The sample was peripheral blood, taken on day 0 of AZD1222 vaccination.

CDR3 bases: TGTGCCAGCAGTTTCGTAGGTAGCAATCAGCCCCAGCATTTT. It is translated as CASSFVGSNQPQHF. The chain combines TRBV27 with TRBJ1-5; D gene unclear. The CDR3 spans 14 residues. The germline V gene encodes CDR1 MNHEY and CDR2 SMNVEV (reference sequence). With 3 bases removed from V and 0 bases from J, the gap between germline ends came to 6 bases.